The 13 T cell receptor beta chains listed next were all sequenced from one sample in a study of shared clonotypes between healthy human individuals. Profiling relied on immunoSEQ multiplex PCR, and the TCRdb table lists in-frame clones only, not all of them. Of more than 2,000,000 clones in the sample, just over 90% were seen once. The sample was naive CD4+ T cells from PBMCs. Subset of the sample: CD45RA+ positively selected. These TCRs come from a man aged 18 to 29 in good health. Some clones in this sample may be carry-over from other donors' samples.

The chain's CDR3 is CASRMSSAQAGAEKLFF. Written as DNA, the CDR3 is TGCGCCAGTCGGATGAGCTCCGCACAGGCCGGGGCTGAAAAACTGTTTTTT. V is TRBV5-1 and J is TRBJ1-4; possibly TRBD1 for D (5 bases). Germline V gene data show CDR1 as SGHRS and CDR2 as YFSETQ. The CDR3 totals 17 residues. V lost 8 bases and J 7 bases, leaving 27 bases between the germline ends.

The rearrangement joins TRBV4-1 to TRBJ2-5; D unresolved. V was trimmed by 1 base and J by 7 bases, leaving 19 bases between them. Looked up from germline, CDR1 is MGHRA and CDR2 is YSYEKL. The CDR3 spans 16 residues. The chain's CDR3 is CASSQGPTPPPGTQYF. As DNA, the CDR3 is TGCGCCAGCAGCCAAGGACCAACACCTCCCCCTGGGACCCAGTACTTC.

The J gene is TRBJ2-5, the V gene TRBV7-9; D might be TRBD1 (5 bases). The CDR3 covers 14 residues. CDR1 SEHNR and CDR2 FQNEAQ come from the germline V gene (reference sequence). V lost 5 bases and J lost 2, with 12 bases in between. The CDR3 sequence: CASSLGQVQETQYF. For the CDR3, the DNA is TGTGCCAGCAGCCTGGGGCAGGTTCAAGAGACCCAGTACTTC. Using reference TRBV7-9 and TRBJ2-5 for the parts outside the CDR3, the full variable domain is DTGVSQNPRHKITKRGQNVTFRCDPISEHNRLYWYRQTLGQGPEFLTYFQNEAQLEKSRLLSDRFSAERPKGSFSTLEIQRTEQGDSAMYLCASSLGQVQETQYFGPGTRLLVL.

The V gene is TRBV5-1, the J gene TRBJ2-3; 8 nucleotides match TRBD1. This CDR3 spans 16 amino acids. V shed 0 bases, J shed 2 bases, and the junction held 5 bases outside the gene matches. The germline V gene encodes CDR1 SGHRS and CDR2 YFSETQ. CDR3 sequence: CASSLEGQAPTDTQYF. Here the CDR3 DNA reads TGCGCCAGCAGCTTGGAGGGACAGGCCCCCACAGATACGCAGTATTTT.

The V gene is TRBV7-9, the J gene TRBJ1-2; D gene uncertain. Germline V gene lookup returns CDR1 SEHNR and CDR2 FQNEAQ (reference sequence). Trimming stripped 5 bases from V and 2 bases from J, with 24 bases between. The CDR3 length is 18 residues. CDR3 protein: CASSHYHPLSDPNYGYTF. The CDR3 coding sequence is TGTGCCAGCAGCCATTACCACCCCTTATCGGATCCCAACTATGGCTACACCTTC.

This rearrangement joins TRBV7-9 to TRBJ1-2; 10 positions agree with TRBD1. V gave up 2 bases and J gave up 6 bases; unmatched junction bases: 3. Germline assignment: CDR1 SEHNR and CDR2 FQNEAQ (reference sequence). The CDR3 spans 14 residues. Here the CDR3 DNA reads TGTGCCAGCAGCTTATTTGGGACAGGGGATGGCTACACCTTC. Amino acids: CASSLFGTGDGYTF. Supplemented by reference TRBV7-9 and TRBJ1-2, the full variable domain reads DTGVSQNPRHKITKRGQNVTFRCDPISEHNRLYWYRQTLGQGPEFLTYFQNEAQLEKSRLLSDRFSAERPKGSFSTLEIQRTEQGDSAMYLCASSLFGTGDGYTFGSGTRLTVV.

The J gene is TRBJ2-1, the V gene TRBV7-2; 7 bases fit TRBD2. The CDR3 contains 15 residues. Germline assignment: CDR1 SGHTA and CDR2 FQGNSA. V shed 1 base, J shed 5 bases, and the junction held 5 bases outside the gene matches. The CDR3 region is CASSLVGTTNNEQFF. The CDR3 nucleotides read TGTGCCAGCAGCTTAGTAGGGACTACGAACAATGAGCAGTTCTTC.

Turning to this clone: Different DNA sequences within this sample yield the same CDR3. The chain uses TRBV19 and TRBJ1-1; D unclear. Trimming removed 4 bases from V and 2 bases from J, with 8 bases in between. The CDR3 sequence is 13 residues long. CDR1 is LNHDA and CDR2 is SQIVND in the germline V gene (reference sequence). The CDR3 reads CASSRESNTEAFF. CDR3 coding DNA: TGTGCCAGTAGTAGGGAATCTAACACTGAAGCTTTCTTT.

This chain links TRBV4-1 with TRBJ2-7; 8 bases agree with TRBD2. The V and J ends lost 6 bases and 0 bases, in that order; junction bases with no gene match: 13. The CDR3 totals 17 residues. The germline CDR1 and CDR2 sequences are MGHRA and YSYEKL. CDR3 sequence: CASSPGVAGGSSYEQYF. CDR3 nucleotide sequence: TGCGCCAGCAGTCCAGGGGTGGCGGGAGGCTCCTCCTACGAGCAGTACTTC.

This chain connects TRBV7-6 to TRBJ2-2, with D unclear. The germline gives CDR1 SGHVS, CDR2 FNYEAQ. This CDR3 is built from 16 residues. V lost 1 base and J 0 bases, leaving 9 bases between the germline ends. CDR3 nucleotide sequence: TGTGCCAGCAGCTTAGGAGAGAGAACGAACACCGGGGAGCTGTTTTTT. Its translation: CASSLGERTNTGELFF.

The CDR3 reads CASSLGQVGNTIYF. The CDR3 coding sequence is TGTGCCAGCAGCTTAGGACAGGTTGGAAACACCATATATTTT. The chain recombines TRBV7-9 with TRBJ1-3; possible D gene TRBD1, 6 bases. CDR3 size: 14 residues. Germline lookup yields CDR1 SEHNR and CDR2 FQNEAQ (reference sequence). Trimming took 1 base from V and 3 from J, leaving 7 bases between them.

CDR3 sequence (DNA): TGTGCCTGGAGTGTGGGGGCTAGCGGGACCTACGAGCAGTACTTC. Its translation is CAWSVGASGTYEQYF. The chain employs TRBV30 and TRBJ2-7; 9 nucleotides match TRBD2. This CDR3 spans 15 amino acids. The V gene end was trimmed by 0 bases and the J gene end by 2 bases; junction bases not matched to a gene: 5. Germline CDR1 GTSNPN, CDR2 SVGIG (reference sequence).

This clone showed up just once. Different DNA sequences within this sample yield the same CDR3. This sequence joins TRBV5-1 and TRBJ2-3, with 7 bases fitting TRBD2. CDR1 SGHRS and CDR2 YFSETQ come from the germline V gene. CDR3 length equals 16 residues. V shed 4 bases and J 0 bases; nucleotides not matched to a gene: 8. CDR3: CASSLGLADSTDTQYF. CDR3 DNA: TGCGCCAGCAGCCTGGGTCTAGCGGACAGCACAGATACGCAGTATTTT. The full variable domain, with the rest looked up from reference TRBV5-1 and TRBJ2-3, is KAGVTQTPRYLIKTRGQQVTLSCSPISGHRSVSWYQQTPGQGLQFLFEYFSETQRNKGNFPGRFSGRQFSNSRSEMNVSTLELGDSALYLCASSLGLADSTDTQYFGPGTRLTVL.